This paragraph covers one T cell receptor beta chain sequence. This sample is drawn from a study of shared clonotypes between healthy human individuals. Germline CDR1 is SEHNR and CDR2 is FQNEAQ (reference sequence). This CDR3 spans 14 amino acids. V lost 0 bases, J lost 3 bases, and 9 bases lay in between. Genomic DNA of every subset was divided equally among multiple immunoSEQ plates. Study processing details: ImmunoSEQ yielded junction-only sequences lacking quality scores, so filtering differed. Assay: immunoSEQ multiplex PCR; the TCRdb copy retains only in-frame clones and omits some. V and J calls and clone size are those listed in that table; D and trimming were worked out from the DNA. The sample records some 800,000 clones, 90% to 95% being singletons. Selected positively for CCR7 and CD45RO-negative, naive CD8 cells excluded terminally differentiated effector memory CD45RA+ cells.

Sequences were obtained from naive CD8+ T cells sorted from blood. This sequence was found in a man aged 25 to 45 in good health. The gene calls are TRBV7-9 and TRBJ2-7; D is unclear. Here the CDR3 reads CASSLAGLFYEQYF. The CDR3, as DNA: TGTGCCAGCAGCTTAGCAGGTCTGTTCTACGAGCAGTACTTC.